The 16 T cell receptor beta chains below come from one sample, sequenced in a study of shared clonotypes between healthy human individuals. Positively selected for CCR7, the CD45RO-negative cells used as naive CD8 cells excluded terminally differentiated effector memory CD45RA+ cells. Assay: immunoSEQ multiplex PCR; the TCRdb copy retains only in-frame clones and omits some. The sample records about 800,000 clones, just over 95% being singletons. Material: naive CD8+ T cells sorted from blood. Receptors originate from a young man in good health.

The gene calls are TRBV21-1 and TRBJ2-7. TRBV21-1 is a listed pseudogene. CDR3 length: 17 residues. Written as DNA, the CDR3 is TGTGCCAGCAGCAAAGATGGGGCGGGTGAACAGGGAGGAGAGCAGTACTTC. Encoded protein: CASSKDGAGEQGGEQYF.

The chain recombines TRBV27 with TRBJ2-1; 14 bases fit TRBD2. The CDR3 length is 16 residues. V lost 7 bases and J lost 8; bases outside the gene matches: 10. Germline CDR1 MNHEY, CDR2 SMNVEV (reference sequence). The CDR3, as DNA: TGTGCCAGCAAAATCGGGACTAGCGGGAGTATAGATGAGCAGTTCTTC. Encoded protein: CASKIGTSGSIDEQFF.

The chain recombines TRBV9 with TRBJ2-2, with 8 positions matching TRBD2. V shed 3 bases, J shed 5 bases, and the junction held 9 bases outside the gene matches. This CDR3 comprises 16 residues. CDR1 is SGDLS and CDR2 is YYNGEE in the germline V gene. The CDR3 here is CASSESGRRSTGELFF. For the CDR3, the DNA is TGTGCCAGCAGCGAGAGCGGGAGACGGAGTACCGGGGAGCTGTTTTTT.

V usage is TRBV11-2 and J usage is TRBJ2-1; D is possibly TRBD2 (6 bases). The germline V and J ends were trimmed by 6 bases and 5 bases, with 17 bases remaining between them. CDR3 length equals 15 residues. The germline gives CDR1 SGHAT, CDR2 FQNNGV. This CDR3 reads CASSPPRDLNNEQFF. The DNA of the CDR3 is TGTGCCAGCAGTCCTCCCCGGGACTTGAACAATGAGCAGTTCTTC.

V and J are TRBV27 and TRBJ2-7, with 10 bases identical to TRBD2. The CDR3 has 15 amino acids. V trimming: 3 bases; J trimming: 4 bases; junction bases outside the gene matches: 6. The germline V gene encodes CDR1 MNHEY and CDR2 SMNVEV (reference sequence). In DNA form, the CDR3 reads TGTGCCAGCAGTTTCCTAGCGGGAGTACGATACGAGCAGTACTTC. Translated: CASSFLAGVRYEQYF.

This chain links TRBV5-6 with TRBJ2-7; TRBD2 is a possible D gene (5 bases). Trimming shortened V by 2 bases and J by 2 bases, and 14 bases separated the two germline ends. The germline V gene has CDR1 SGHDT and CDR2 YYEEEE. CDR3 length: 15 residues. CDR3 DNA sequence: TGTGCCAGCAGCTTCCGGGGTACGTTAACCTACGAGCAGTACTTC. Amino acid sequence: CASSFRGTLTYEQYF.

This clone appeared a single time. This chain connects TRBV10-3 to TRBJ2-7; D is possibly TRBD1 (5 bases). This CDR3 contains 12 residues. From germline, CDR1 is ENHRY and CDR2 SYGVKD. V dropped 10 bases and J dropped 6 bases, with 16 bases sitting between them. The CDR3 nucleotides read TGTGCCACCAGCGACAGTCCCTTCGAGCAGTACTTC. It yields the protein CATSDSPFEQYF.

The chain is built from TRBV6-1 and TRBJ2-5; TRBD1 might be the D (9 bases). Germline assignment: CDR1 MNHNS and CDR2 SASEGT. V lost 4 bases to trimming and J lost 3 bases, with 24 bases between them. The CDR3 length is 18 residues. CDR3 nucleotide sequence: TGTGCCAGCAGTGGGGACAGGGTCTCGGGAGGGGGGGAAGAGACCCAGTACTTC. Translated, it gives CASSGDRVSGGGEETQYF.

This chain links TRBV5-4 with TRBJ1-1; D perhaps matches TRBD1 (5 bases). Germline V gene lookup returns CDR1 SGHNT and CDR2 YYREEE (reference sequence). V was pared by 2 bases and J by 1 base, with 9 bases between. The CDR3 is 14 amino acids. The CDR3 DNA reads TGTGCCAGCAGCTTTTTCGGGGGGAACACTGAAGCTTTCTTT. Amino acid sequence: CASSFFGGNTEAFF. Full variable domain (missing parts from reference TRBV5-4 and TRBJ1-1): ETGVTQSPTHLIKTRGQQVTLRCSSQSGHNTVSWYQQALGQGPQFIFQYYREEENGRGNFPPRFSGLQFPNYSSELNVNALELDDSALYLCASSFFGGNTEAFFGQGTRLTVV.

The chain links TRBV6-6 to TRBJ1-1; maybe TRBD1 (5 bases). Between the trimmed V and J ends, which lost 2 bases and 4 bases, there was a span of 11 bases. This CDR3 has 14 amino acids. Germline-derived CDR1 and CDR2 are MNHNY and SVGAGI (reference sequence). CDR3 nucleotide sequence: TGTGCCAGCAGTTACCGACAGTTAATCACTGAAGCTTTCTTT. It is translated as CASSYRQLITEAFF.

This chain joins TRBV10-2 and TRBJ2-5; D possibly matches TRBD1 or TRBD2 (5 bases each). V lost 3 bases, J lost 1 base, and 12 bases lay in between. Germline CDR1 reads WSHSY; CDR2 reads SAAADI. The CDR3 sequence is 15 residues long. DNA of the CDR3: TGCGCCAGCAGTGATACGGGGCAGATCCAAGAGACCCAGTACTTC. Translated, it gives CASSDTGQIQETQYF.

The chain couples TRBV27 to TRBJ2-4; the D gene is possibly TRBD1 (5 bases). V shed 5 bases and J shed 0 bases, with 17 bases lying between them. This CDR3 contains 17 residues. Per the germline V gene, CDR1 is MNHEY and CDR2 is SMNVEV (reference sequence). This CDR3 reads CASSPSATDLAKNIQYF. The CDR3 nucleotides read TGTGCCAGCAGTCCTTCCGCGACAGATCTAGCCAAAAACATTCAGTACTTC.

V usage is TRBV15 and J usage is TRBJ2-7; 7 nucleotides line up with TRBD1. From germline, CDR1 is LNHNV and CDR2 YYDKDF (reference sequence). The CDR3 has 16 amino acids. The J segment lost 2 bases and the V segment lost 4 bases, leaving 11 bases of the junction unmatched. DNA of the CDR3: TGTGCCACCAGCACTCCCCGGACAGGTTCTCCCTACGAGCAGTACTTC. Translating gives CATSTPRTGSPYEQYF. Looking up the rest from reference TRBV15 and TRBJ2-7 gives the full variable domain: DAMVIQNPRYQVTQFGKPVTLSCSQTLNHNVMYWYQQKSSQAPKLLFHYYDKDFNNEADTPDNFQSRRPNTSFCFLDIRSPGLGDTAMYLCATSTPRTGSPYEQYFGPGTRLTVT.

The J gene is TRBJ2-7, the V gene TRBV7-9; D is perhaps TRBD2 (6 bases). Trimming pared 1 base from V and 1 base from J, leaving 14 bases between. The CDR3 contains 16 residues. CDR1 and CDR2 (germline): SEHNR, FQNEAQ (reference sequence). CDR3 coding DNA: TGTGCCAGCAGCTTAGATCTGGGGGGAAAATCCTACGAGCAGTACTTC. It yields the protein CASSLDLGGKSYEQYF.

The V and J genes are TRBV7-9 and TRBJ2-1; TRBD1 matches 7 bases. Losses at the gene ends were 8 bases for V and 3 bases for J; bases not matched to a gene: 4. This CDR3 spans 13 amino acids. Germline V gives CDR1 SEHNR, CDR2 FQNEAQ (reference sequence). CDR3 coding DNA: TGTGCCAGCGGGACAGACAACTACAATGAGCAGTTCTTC. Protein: CASGTDNYNEQFF.

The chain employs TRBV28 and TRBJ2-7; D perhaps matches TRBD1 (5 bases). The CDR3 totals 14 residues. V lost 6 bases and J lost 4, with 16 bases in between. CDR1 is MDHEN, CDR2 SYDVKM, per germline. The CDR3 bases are TGTGCCAGCAGGGACCAGGGTGGATCGTACGAGCAGTACTTC. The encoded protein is CASRDQGGSYEQYF.